This entry describes one TCR beta chain. Method: immunoSEQ multiplex PCR; TCRdb's copy keeps in-frame clones and lacks some. The repertoire holds 2 million to 3 million clones, with 80% to 95% as singletons. The data derive from a study of shared clonotypes between healthy human individuals. On the study more broadly: CD4 naive and CD4 memory each took three plates per donor, while CD8 naive took two and CD8 memory one.

Recent acute infections and vaccinations were absent in the healthy HIV-negative adult donors. The CDR3 is 16 amino acids. The germline V gene has CDR1 GTSNPN and CDR2 SVGIG (reference sequence). The V end was cut by 0 bases, the J end by 5 bases, with 17 bases between. This chain links TRBV30 with TRBJ1-5, with D perhaps TRBD1 (5 bases). What was sequenced was naive CD4+ T cells from PBMCs. Subset defined: CD45RA+ positively selected. This clonotype was obtained from a man between 18 and 29 years old in good health. Some clones in this sample may be carry-over from other donors' samples. The CDR3 DNA reads TGTGCCTGGAGTGTACGTGGGGCCGGGAGCGATCAGCCCCAGCATTTT. It is translated as CAWSVRGAGSDQPQHF.